The 15 T cell receptor beta chains in this list originate from one sample, sequenced in a study of T cell responses to AZD1222 COVID-19 vaccine. Only in-frame clones appear in the TCRdb table, and some are missing; sequencing was by immunoSEQ multiplex PCR. The sample lists over 150,000 clones, 80% to 90% occurring once. The sample here was peripheral blood, taken on day 0 of AZD1222 vaccination. These TCRs come from an adult in good health.

This clone was seen just once. The chain combines TRBV9 with TRBJ1-5; no clear D gene. CDR3 length equals 10 residues. Germline V gives CDR1 SGDLS, CDR2 YYNGEE. The V and J ends lost 6 bases and 3 bases respectively, with 1 base between them. The CDR3 DNA follows: TGTGCCAGCAACAATCAGCCCCAGCATTTT. Translation gives CASNNQPQHF.

The gene calls are TRBV28 and TRBJ2-6; D not certain. Trimming removed 1 base at V and 4 bases at J, with 20 bases between. The germline V gene has CDR1 MDHEN and CDR2 SYDVKM. The CDR3 has 19 residues. CDR3 protein: CASSLSPSGIRRGANVLTF. In DNA form, the CDR3 reads TGTGCCAGCAGTTTATCCCCTTCTGGGATCCGTCGCGGGGCCAACGTCCTGACTTTC.

This chain uses TRBV27 with TRBJ2-2; 14 nucleotides match TRBD2. The CDR3 runs 14 residues. Germline CDR1 is MNHEY and CDR2 is SMNVEV (reference sequence). The V and J ends lost 6 bases and 6 bases, in that order; junction bases with no gene match: 0. CDR3 amino acids: CASRTSGGAGELFF. The CDR3 DNA sequence: TGTGCCAGCAGGACTAGCGGGGGGGCCGGGGAGCTGTTTTTT.

The chain uses TRBV27 and TRBJ1-5; D unresolved. Deletions cut 3 bases from V and 0 bases from J, with 9 bases between. The CDR3 length is 15 residues. CDR1 and CDR2 from the germline V gene are MNHEY and SMNVEV (reference sequence). The CDR3 spells CASSFRLYSNQPQHF. In DNA form, the CDR3 reads TGTGCCAGCAGTTTCCGGCTCTATAGCAATCAGCCCCAGCATTTT.

The chain combines TRBV19 with TRBJ2-1; possibly TRBD1 for D (6 bases). Trimming stripped 4 bases from V and 6 bases from J, with 16 bases between. The CDR3 runs to 15 residues. Germline V gene data show CDR1 as LNHDA and CDR2 as SQIVND (reference sequence). This CDR3 reads CASSTVPGHGNEQFF. DNA of the CDR3: TGTGCCAGTAGTACCGTCCCGGGACACGGCAATGAGCAGTTCTTC. Full variable domain (outside the CDR3, taken from reference TRBV19 and TRBJ2-1): DGGITQSPKYLFRKEGQNVTLSCEQNLNHDAMYWYRQDPGQGLRLIYYSQIVNDFQKGDIAEGYSVSREKKESFPLTVTSAQKNPTAFYLCASSTVPGHGNEQFFGPGTRLTVL.

The chain links TRBV28 to TRBJ1-6, with a possible D match to TRBD1 (5 bases). V was trimmed by 9 bases and J by 6 bases, leaving 9 bases between them. The V gene's germline CDR1 is MDHEN and CDR2 SYDVKM. The length of the CDR3 is 12 residues. The DNA for the CDR3 is TGTGCCAGTGAGACAGTTAATTCACCCCTCCACTTT. Translating it yields CASETVNSPLHF.

The V call is TRBV7-9, the J call TRBJ2-7, with D uncertain. V was cut by 2 bases and J by 6 bases, with 5 bases left in between. In germline, CDR1 is SEHNR, CDR2 FQNEAQ (reference sequence). This CDR3 comprises 11 residues. CDR3 sequence (DNA): TGTGCCAGCAGCTTAATATCCGAGCAGTACTTC. Its protein is CASSLISEQYF.

The rearrangement uses TRBV2 and TRBJ2-2, with unresolved D. The germline CDR1 and CDR2 sequences are SNHLY and FYNNEI. The CDR3 has 14 residues. Trimming pared 7 bases from V and 1 base from J, leaving 10 bases between. The CDR3 protein is CASKVRRNTGELFF. The CDR3, as DNA: TGTGCCAGCAAGGTCAGGAGGAACACCGGGGAGCTGTTTTTT.

The V call is TRBV18, the J call TRBJ1-1; TRBD1 might be the D (6 bases). Looked up from germline, CDR1 is KGHSH and CDR2 is LQKENI. Trimming removed 1 base at V and 1 base at J, with 13 bases between. The CDR3 length is 16 residues. DNA of the CDR3: TGTGCCAGCTCACCACAAAAGACAGGCTGGAACACTGAAGCTTTCTTT. It is translated as CASSPQKTGWNTEAFF.

The chain employs TRBV19 and TRBJ1-5, with no clear D. Germline V gene lookup returns CDR1 LNHDA and CDR2 SQIVND (reference sequence). V was clipped by 5 bases and J by 0 bases, with 11 bases between them. The CDR3 sequence is 15 residues long. CDR3 region: CASSSEPYSNQPQHF. The CDR3 DNA reads as TGTGCCAGTAGTTCCGAGCCTTATAGCAATCAGCCCCAGCATTTT.

The chain is built from TRBV18 and TRBJ2-5; 8 nucleotides agree with TRBD2. Looked up from germline, CDR1 is KGHSH and CDR2 is LQKENI. J was trimmed by 4 bases and V by 3 bases; bases with no gene match: 7. The CDR3 contains 15 residues. The CDR3: CASSPLLGGGETQYF. The CDR3 DNA reads as TGTGCCAGCTCACCCCTCCTCGGGGGGGGAGAGACCCAGTACTTC.

This clone appeared a single time. The chain links TRBV28 to TRBJ1-1; TRBD1 agrees at 8 bases. Losses at the gene ends were 4 bases for V and 5 bases for J; bases not matched to a gene: 9. Germline assignment: CDR1 MDHEN and CDR2 SYDVKM. The CDR3 is 15 amino acids. The CDR3 bases are TGTGCCAGCAGTTCCCCGTCAGGGGGCGAAACTGAAGCTTTCTTT. Translation gives CASSSPSGGETEAFF. Filled out from reference TRBV28 and TRBJ1-1, the complete variable domain reads DVKVTQSSRYLVKRTGEKVFLECVQDMDHENMFWYRQDPGLGLRLIYFSYDVKMKEKGDIPEGYSVSREKKERFSLILESASTNQTSMYLCASSSPSGGETEAFFGQGTRLTVV.

The chain carries TRBV4-1 and TRBJ2-3, with 8 bases identical to TRBD1. J lost 1 base, V lost 4 bases, and 7 bases had no gene match. The CDR3 runs to 16 residues. The germline V gene has CDR1 MGHRA and CDR2 YSYEKL. The CDR3 spells CASSPRPGQGTDTQYF. CDR3 bases: TGCGCCAGCAGCCCAAGACCGGGACAGGGCACAGATACGCAGTATTTT.

This chain uses TRBV10-2 with TRBJ1-3, with TRBD1 matching over 7 bases. The germline CDR1 and CDR2 sequences are WSHSY and SAAADI. Losses at the gene ends were 7 bases for V and 1 base for J; bases not matched to a gene: 10. This CDR3 has 16 residues. CDR3 region: CASKQGNRYSGNTIYF. The CDR3 nucleotides read TGCGCCAGCAAACAGGGGAATAGGTATTCTGGAAACACCATATATTTT.

This chain links TRBV11-1 with TRBJ2-1; 8 bases agree with TRBD2. CDR1 SGHAT and CDR2 FQDESV come from the germline V gene (reference sequence). V shed 5 bases and J 4 bases; nucleotides not matched to a gene: 7. The CDR3 is made up of 15 amino acids. The CDR3 reads CASSGVAGTYNEQFF. For the CDR3, the DNA is TGTGCCAGCAGCGGAGTAGCGGGAACGTACAATGAGCAGTTCTTC.